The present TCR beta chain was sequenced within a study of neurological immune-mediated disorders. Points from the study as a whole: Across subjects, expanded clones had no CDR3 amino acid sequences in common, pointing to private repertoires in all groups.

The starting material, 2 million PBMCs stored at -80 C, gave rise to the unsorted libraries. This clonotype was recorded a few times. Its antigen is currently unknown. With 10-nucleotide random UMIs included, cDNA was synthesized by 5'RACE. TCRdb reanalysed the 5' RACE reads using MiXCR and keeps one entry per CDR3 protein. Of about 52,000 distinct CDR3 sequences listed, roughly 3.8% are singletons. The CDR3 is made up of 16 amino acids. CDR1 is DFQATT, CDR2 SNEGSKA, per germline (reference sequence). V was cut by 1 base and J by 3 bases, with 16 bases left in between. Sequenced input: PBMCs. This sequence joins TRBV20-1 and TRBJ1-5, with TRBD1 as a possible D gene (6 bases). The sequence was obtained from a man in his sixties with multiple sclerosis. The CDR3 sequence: CSARADLTGYNQPQHF. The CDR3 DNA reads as TGCAGTGCTAGAGCGGACCTAACAGGGTACAATCAGCCCCAGCATTTT.